The 27 T cell receptor beta chains presented below share a single source sample, sequenced in a study of CD4 and CD8 cells across lung adenocarcinoma regions. TCRdb reprocessed the PCR reads with MiXCR, giving one entry per CDR3 protein. This sample carries under 25,000 distinct CDR3 sequences, under 65% of them seen once, and the ten largest clones take over 20%. Sample: CD4+ T cells from the center of a lung tumor. Receptors were obtained from a male donor with lung adenocarcinoma. The CD4 and CD8 labels of this study may be unreliable.

The rearrangement uses TRBV6-1 and TRBJ2-3; TRBD2 matches at 7 bases. Germline loops: CDR1 MNHNS, CDR2 SASEGT. The junction had 10 bases not matched to a gene; V was cut back by 6 bases and J by 4 bases. CDR3 size: 15 residues. The CDR3 DNA is TGTGCCAGCAGGGCCCTAGCGGCTAGCCCAGATACGCAGTATTTT. It encodes CASRALAASPDTQYF.

This clonotype showed up just a few times. This chain connects TRBV6-4 to TRBJ1-5, with a weak D call TRBD1 (5 bases). The CDR3 has 13 amino acids. Germline V CDR1 and CDR2: MRHNA, SNTAGT. V lost 4 bases and J lost 4, with 8 bases in between. The CDR3 reads CASSVQENQPQHF. DNA of the CDR3: TGTGCCAGCAGTGTACAGGAGAATCAGCCCCAGCATTTT.

In this sample, this clonotype turned up many times. This chain joins TRBV4-1 and TRBJ2-5; D is perhaps TRBD1 or TRBD2 (5 bases each). V was cut by 2 bases and J by 4 bases, with 17 bases left in between. Per the germline V gene, CDR1 is MGHRA and CDR2 is YSYEKL. This CDR3 comprises 16 residues. This CDR3 reads CASSQYARDVRETQYF. The DNA of the CDR3 is TGCGCCAGCAGCCAATATGCACGGGACGTTCGAGAGACCCAGTACTTC.

This clonotype was seen at least ten times. V usage is TRBV6-4 and J usage is TRBJ2-3; 11 bases line up with TRBD2. The CDR3 is made up of 15 amino acids. Germline trimming cut 3 bases from V and 5 bases from J; bases unmatched to any gene: 4. The germline CDR1 and CDR2 sequences are MRHNA and SNTAGT. Written as DNA, the CDR3 is TGTGCCAGCAGTGAAGTAGCGGGAGGGCGAGATACGCAGTATTTT. Translated: CASSEVAGGRDTQYF.

Only a few counts were recorded for this clonotype. The chain employs TRBV6-4 and TRBJ2-3; 8 bases fit TRBD1. Germline values: CDR1 MRHNA, CDR2 SNTAGT. The CDR3 covers 16 residues. The ends lost 0 bases at V and 6 bases at J; junction bases unmatched: 8. CDR3 coding DNA: TGTGCCAGCAGTGACTCGTACAGGGGGTCGGTGGATACGCAGTATTTT. Translating gives CASSDSYRGSVDTQYF.

This clonotype has ten or more counts. The chain joins TRBV6-5 to TRBJ1-2; TRBD1 is a possible D gene (5 bases). The CDR3 has 15 residues. Germline assignment: CDR1 MNHEY and CDR2 SVGAGI. Deletions cut 4 bases from V and 3 bases from J, with 15 bases between. CDR3 DNA sequence: TGTGCCAGCAGTTCCCCGACGATGGGGGACTATGGCTACACCTTC. Protein: CASSSPTMGDYGYTF.

As to this clonotype: An end of the junction does not agree with germline; a read error may underlie this. The CDR3 DNA is TGTGCCGGCAGCGGGGGACGAGACAAAGAGATTCAGTACTTC. It specifies CAGSGGRDKEIQYF. The chain links TRBV6-1 to TRBJ2-4; 8 nucleotides align to TRBD2. The germline V gene has CDR1 MNHNS and CDR2 SASEGT. The CDR3 is made up of 14 amino acids.

This clonotype was picked up many times. The J gene is TRBJ2-1, the V gene TRBV7-6; D not certain. This CDR3 spans 14 amino acids. Looked up from germline, CDR1 is SGHVS and CDR2 is FNYEAQ. The V end was cut by 1 base, the J end by 8 bases, with 12 bases between. The CDR3 loop is CASSLETASDEQFF. Here the CDR3 DNA reads TGTGCCAGCAGCTTAGAAACAGCCTCGGATGAGCAGTTCTTC.

The chain recombines TRBV10-1 with TRBJ2-5; TRBD2 aligns across 9 bases. The J segment lost 0 bases and the V segment lost 2 bases, leaving 7 bases of the junction unmatched. CDR3 size: 17 residues. Germline CDR1 and CDR2: WNHNN and SYGVQD (reference sequence). In DNA, the CDR3 is TGCGCCAGCAGTGAGGGGGCGGGGGGGCGTGACCAAGAGACCCAGTACTTC. It encodes CASSEGAGGRDQETQYF.

The CDR3 here is CASSIGLVHEQFF. DNA for the CDR3: TGTGCCAGCAGCATTGGACTAGTTCATGAGCAGTTCTTC. V gene TRBV9 combines with J gene TRBJ2-1; TRBD2 matches 7 bases. CDR3 size: 13 residues. V lost 4 bases, J lost 8 bases, and 6 bases stayed unmatched. CDR1 SGDLS and CDR2 YYNGEE come from the germline V gene.

About this clonotype itself: One junction end disagrees with the germline gene, perhaps due to a read error. The chain uses TRBV27 and TRBJ2-6, with D possibly being TRBD1 (5 bases). CDR1 and CDR2 (germline): MNHEY, SMNVEV (reference sequence). The CDR3 is 16 residues long. DNA for the CDR3: TGTGCCAGCACAAGGGGTGGGATCTCTGGGGCCAACGAGCTGAATTTC. Protein sequence: CASTRGGISGANELNF. The full variable domain, in which reference TRBV27 and TRBJ2-6 provide the parts outside the CDR3, is EAQVTQNPRYLITVTGKKLTVTCSQNMNHEYMSWYRQDPGLGLRQIYYSMNVEVTDKGDVPEGYKVSRKEKRNFPLILESPSPNQTSLYFCASTRGGISGANELNFGAGSRLTVL.

A word on this clonotype: Sequence at one end of the junction differs from germline and may be a read error. This sequence joins TRBV6-1 and TRBJ2-4; 7 bases are shared with TRBD2. The CDR3 extends over 15 amino acids. Germline V gene data show CDR1 as MNHNS and CDR2 as SASEGT. The CDR3 is CASGEMARGRKTQYF. The DNA of the CDR3 is TGTGCCAGCGGTGAAATGGCTCGCGGGAGAAAGACTCAGTACTTC.

This clonotype is labeled medium-sized. The gene calls are TRBV10-1 and TRBJ2-1; D unclear. V lost 3 bases, J lost 8 bases, and 8 bases lay in between. Germline CDR1 reads WNHNN; CDR2 reads SYGVQD (reference sequence). The CDR3 has 12 amino acids. The CDR3 spells CASSERGDEQFF. In DNA form, the CDR3 reads TGCGCCAGCAGTGAAAGAGGCGATGAGCAGTTCTTC.

This clonotype has at least ten counts. The chain uses TRBV6-1 and TRBJ2-5; no clear D. The J call may be mistaken, given a closer DNA end match to TRBJ2-7. From germline, CDR1 is MNHNS and CDR2 SASEGT. The CDR3 is made up of 11 amino acids. CDR3 protein: CASSDFDEQYF. The CDR3 DNA sequence: TGTGCCAGCAGTGACTTTGACGAGCAGTACTTC.

The CDR3 loop is CASSERVAGNEQFF. The CDR3 DNA reads TGTGCCAGCAGTGAACGTGTCGCCGGCAATGAGCAGTTCTTC. The V call is TRBV6-1, the J call TRBJ2-4; D not certain. The closer fit of TRBJ2-1 to the DNA end suggests the J call may be wrong. The CDR3 covers 14 residues. CDR1 is MNHNS and CDR2 is SASEGT in the germline V gene.

Regarding this clonotype: A junction end diverges from the germline sequence, so it may reflect a read error. J is TRBJ2-4 and V is TRBV27; tentatively, D is TRBD2 (6 bases). There are 17 residues in the CDR3. Germline loops: CDR1 MNHEY, CDR2 SMNVEV (reference sequence). The CDR3 protein is CASSPRAGLCSKNMQYF. In nucleotides, the CDR3 is TGTGCCAGCAGTCCCCGGGCGGGGCTGTGTAGCAAAAACATGCAGTACTTC.

At least ten counts were recorded for this clonotype. The chain employs TRBV12-3 or TRBV12-4 and TRBJ1-1, with D possibly matching TRBD1 (5 bases). V was pared by 3 bases and J by 7 bases, with 9 bases between. The CDR3 extends over 12 amino acids. The CDR3 is CASSFQGVEAFF. For the CDR3, the DNA is TGTGCCAGCAGTTTTCAGGGTGTTGAAGCTTTCTTT.

This clonotype was seen more than once but under ten times. The rearrangement joins TRBV11-3 to TRBJ2-3; no firm D call. V gave up 3 bases and J gave up 3 bases, with 10 bases separating them. Germline V gene sequence: CDR1 SGHNT, CDR2 YENEEA. The CDR3 consists of 14 residues. The CDR3 nucleotides read TGTGCCAGCAGCTTCTGGGCCGGAACAGATACGCAGTATTTT. Its translation: CASSFWAGTDTQYF.

This clonotype was seen at least ten times. The rearrangement links TRBV6-1 to TRBJ2-2, with a possible D match to TRBD1 (5 bases). This CDR3 is built from 16 residues. Trimming removed 5 bases at V and 4 bases at J, with 17 bases between. Germline assignment: CDR1 MNHNS and CDR2 SASEGT. The CDR3 bases are TGTGCCAGCAGTCCATCTCTCTACAGGACCACCGGGGAGCTGTTTTTT. Its translation: CASSPSLYRTTGELFF.

Note on this clonotype: At one end, the junction sequence differs from germline, possibly due to a read error. The chain employs TRBV10-2 and TRBJ2-3; D is unresolved. This CDR3 has 13 amino acids. Germline values: CDR1 WSHSY, CDR2 SAAADI. CDR3 region: CGSSETEEDTQYF. The CDR3, as DNA: TGCGGCAGCAGTGAGACCGAAGAAGATACCCAGTATTTT.

This clonotype was observed many times. The rearrangement uses TRBV12-3 or TRBV12-4 and TRBJ1-2, with D maybe TRBD1 (5 bases). The ends were cut back, 7 bases at V and 8 bases at J, with 14 bases in the middle. The CDR3 contains 12 residues. The CDR3 DNA reads TGTGCCAGCACCTCTGCCGGGGGAGGCTACACCTTC. Its protein is CASTSAGGGYTF.

This clonotype turned up a few times. Compared with germline, one end of the junction differs, possibly owing to a read error. The chain is built from TRBV6-1 and TRBJ2-2; D may match TRBD1 or TRBD2 (5 bases each). Germline-derived CDR1 and CDR2 are MNHNS and SASEGT. This CDR3 is 15 amino acids long. This CDR3 reads CASSQGPPNTGALYF. The CDR3 coding sequence is TGTGCCAGCAGCCAGGGTCCCCCGAACACCGGGGCGCTGTATTTT.

The rearrangement links TRBV7-6 to TRBJ2-1; 7 nucleotides line up with TRBD2. Germline assignment: CDR1 SGHVS and CDR2 FNYEAQ. The CDR3 is 15 residues long. V shed 0 bases, J shed 9 bases, and the junction held 8 bases outside the gene matches. DNA for the CDR3: TGTGCCAGCAGCTTAGCGCATCGCGGGAGCGGTGAGCAGTTCTTC. This translates into CASSLAHRGSGEQFF.

The chain uses TRBV6-5 and TRBJ2-4; D is possibly TRBD1 or TRBD2 (5 bases each). Germline assignment: CDR1 MNHEY and CDR2 SVGAGI. The CDR3 consists of 14 residues. The V gene lost 4 bases and the J gene lost 8 bases, with 15 bases spanning the gap. DNA for the CDR3: TGTGCCAGCAGTTTGGGGACGACGAAAGACATTCAGTACTTC. Protein sequence: CASSLGTTKDIQYF.

V usage is TRBV6-1 and J usage is TRBJ2-4, with D perhaps TRBD1 or TRBD2 (5 bases each). Looked up from germline, CDR1 is MNHNS and CDR2 is SASEGT. V was cut by 2 bases and J by 15 bases, with 20 bases left in between. The CDR3 spans 14 residues. CDR3 loop: CASSESVRRGALYF. The DNA for the CDR3 is TGTGCCAGCAGTGAATCTGTCCGCAGAGGGGCCTTGTACTTC.

This clonotype is judged medium-sized. The chain recombines TRBV6-5 with TRBJ1-6; D remains unclear. The germline CDR1 and CDR2 sequences are MNHEY and SVGAGI. The CDR3 spans 19 residues. V was shortened by 1 base and J by 0 bases, with 16 bases between the two germline ends. DNA for the CDR3: TGTGCCAGCAGTTACTTAAACCCTCGCAGGAGCTCCTATAATTCACCCCTCCACTTT. It specifies CASSYLNPRRSSYNSPLHF.

The CDR3 spells CASSEGGQEYYEQYF. CDR3 in DNA: TGTGCCAGCAGTGAAGGCGGGCAGGAATACTACGAGCAGTACTTC. The rearrangement joins TRBV6-1 to TRBJ2-1; D is perhaps TRBD2 (5 bases). The J call is in doubt because the DNA end fits TRBJ2-7 better. There are 15 residues in the CDR3. Looked up from germline, CDR1 is MNHNS and CDR2 is SASEGT.